This T cell receptor beta chain was sequenced during a study of vaccination and CD4 T cells after COVID-19. At the level of the study: Timing of post-vaccine sample collection was a median 72 days after dose two, with a range of 14 to 241.

V lost 6 bases and J 2 bases, leaving 17 bases between the germline ends. CDR3 length: 16 amino acids. CDR1 and CDR2 (germline): MNHNS, SASEGT. Cultured CD4+ T-cell DNA underwent Oncomine TCR Beta short-read sequencing. The authors extracted genomic DNA from cultured CD4+ T cells. TCRdb called the PCR reads again in MiXCR, with one record for every CDR3 protein. The sample has thousands of distinct CDR3 sequences; just under 55% are singletons. As regards this clonotype: Its antigen remains unknown.

Noted treatment: roughly 10-day PBMC culture with coronavirus spike peptide pools or control peptides (ViraFEST assay). In the ViraFEST assay, peptide-pool expansion preceded TCR sequencing of expanded clonotypes. Overall study results and limits: Vaccine-specific clones in convalescent patients were spike mono-reactive in 304 of 307 cases.

The origin of this receptor is a human donor who had recovered from COVID-19. J is TRBJ1-5 and V is TRBV6-1; the D gene is possibly TRBD1 (5 bases). Sequencing was carried out using CD4+ T cells from blood, cultured in vitro. The CDR3 nucleotides read TGTGCCAGCAGCCCCGGAGGGGCAACCGGCAATCAGCCCCAGCATTTT. Residues: CASSPGGATGNQPQHF.